This T cell receptor beta chain was captured by sequencing in a study of T cells in Graves' hyperthyroidism and ophthalmopathy. Study results and limitations: Separating ophthalmopathy from stable hyperthyroidism was achieved by a 13 V-J model.

The table lists this clonotype with a few counts. Its antigen is undetermined. A read error may explain this, as a much larger clone is one base away. Amplification targeted TCR beta CDR3 regions from RNA transcripts. TCR CDR3 underwent first-round RT-PCR with the HTBI primer set. From the multiplex PCR reads, TCRdb called clonotypes with MiXCR, one entry per CDR3 protein. The profile covers around 660,000 distinct CDR3 sequences, with just under 45% appearing a single time and under 8.5% taken by the ten largest. Germline lookup yields CDR1 KGHDR and CDR2 SFDVKD. CDR3 length equals 13 residues. Trimming took 4 bases from V and 7 from J, leaving 12 bases between them. The study left out patients who had uncontrolled infection, other autoimmune disease, pregnancy or lactation.

Material: peripheral blood or thyroid tissue (not recorded which). J is TRBJ1-2 and V is TRBV24-1; the D is unclear. The source of this sequence is an adult man with Graves' disease, either hyperthyroidism or ophthalmopathy (not recorded which). The CDR3: CATSESEMPGYTF. The DNA for the CDR3 is TGTGCCACCAGTGAATCCGAGATGCCTGGCTACACCTTC.